One T cell receptor beta chain is described in this entry. Its antigen is not known. The data were taken from a study of radiotherapy plus CTLA-4 blockade in lung cancer. The overall study: Overall, approximately 19% of patients showed an objective response, while over 30% attained disease control. Study-wide findings and caveats: Early blood T cell clone changes and increased post-radiation serum interferon-beta were reportedly the strongest response predictors.

Using immunoSEQ multiplex PCR, the repertoire was profiled, and TCRdb retains in-frame clones only, with some absent. This sample has over 100,000 clones, with about nine tenths found just once. This CDR3 contains 15 residues. The germline V gene encodes CDR1 MNHEY and CDR2 SVGAGI. V gave up 2 bases and J gave up 4 bases, with 12 bases separating them. This material consisted of peripheral blood, taken from a patient treated with radiotherapy plus ipilimumab. This TCR came from a human donor with non-small cell lung cancer that progressed on radiotherapy plus ipilimumab. The chain joins TRBV6-5 to TRBJ2-1; D might be TRBD1 (6 bases). The CDR3, as DNA: TGTGCCAGCAGTTACCACAGGGACCTATACAATGAGCAGTTCTTC. It codes for CASSYHRDLYNEQFF.